The 17 T cell receptor beta chains below come from one sample, sequenced in a study of identical twins. TCRdb re-called the 5' RACE reads through MiXCR, storing one row per CDR3 protein. This sample has 240,000 or so distinct CDR3 sequences, with about 10% found just once. Sequencing was performed on memory T cells sorted from blood. The receptors come from a man in his fifties or sixties in good health.

A few counts support this clonotype. The gene calls are TRBV4-3 and TRBJ2-1; perhaps TRBD2 as D (7 bases). Looked up from germline, CDR1 is LGHNA and CDR2 is YSLEER. The CDR3 has 16 residues. V was cut by 0 bases and J by 7 bases, with 16 bases left in between. CDR3 nucleotides: TGCGCCAGCAGCCAAGATGCCGGGGGGAGGGGGAATGAGCAGTTCTTC. Translation gives CASSQDAGGRGNEQFF.

This clonotype showed up many times. The chain uses TRBV28 and TRBJ2-7; tentative D call: TRBD2 (5 bases). The germline V gene encodes CDR1 MDHEN and CDR2 SYDVKM. The CDR3 spans 14 residues. V gave up 7 bases and J gave up 1 base, with 14 bases separating them. CDR3 sequence reads: CASMSSSRSYEQYF. The CDR3 nucleotides are TGTGCCAGCATGTCGTCTAGCCGGTCCTACGAGCAGTACTTC.

This clonotype has at least ten counts. The chain couples TRBV7-8 to TRBJ1-5; D unclear. Trimming took off 3 bases at V and 4 bases at J, with 10 bases between the two ends. Germline assignment: CDR1 SGHVS and CDR2 FQNEAQ. This CDR3 has 14 amino acids. The DNA for the CDR3 is TGTGCCAGCAGCTTTGGCACCGTAAATCAGCCCCAGCATTTT. Its protein product is CASSFGTVNQPQHF.

This clonotype was found many times. The chain joins TRBV28 to TRBJ1-5, with a possible D match to TRBD1 (5 bases). This CDR3 comprises 14 residues. V dropped 8 bases and J dropped 6 bases, with 17 bases sitting between them. In germline, CDR1 is MDHEN, CDR2 SYDVKM. The CDR3 nucleotides are TGTGCCAGCGGTGCCCGACAGTTAATTCAGCCCCAGCATTTT. This codes for CASGARQLIQPQHF.

V usage is TRBV6-1 and J usage is TRBJ2-6; 10 positions match TRBD1. J gave up 2 bases and V 1 base, and 5 bases lay outside the gene matches. The length of the CDR3 is 18 residues. Germline V CDR1 and CDR2: MNHNS, SASEGT. In DNA form, the CDR3 reads TGTGCCAGCAGTGAAGGACAGGGGGCGCCCCCTGGGGCCAACGTCCTGACTTTC. It specifies CASSEGQGAPPGANVLTF.

This clonotype showed up many times. The V and J genes are TRBV5-6 and TRBJ2-7, with 8 bases identical to TRBD1. J was trimmed by 0 bases and V by 3 bases; bases with no gene match: 17. This CDR3 comprises 19 residues. Germline assignment: CDR1 SGHDT and CDR2 YYEEEE. The CDR3, as DNA: TGTGCCAGCAGCTCTTCGCCAGGGGGCTATCTGACGAGCTCCTACGAGCAGTACTTC. Translated: CASSSSPGGYLTSSYEQYF.

This clonotype was observed a few times. CDR3 amino acids: CASSYRGVFTDTQYF. In DNA, the CDR3 is TGCGCCAGCAGCTACCGGGGGGTTTTTACAGATACGCAGTATTTT. The chain is built from TRBV5-1 and TRBJ2-3; TRBD2 matches 7 bases. This CDR3 is 15 amino acids long. Trimming at V came to 3 bases and at J to 3 bases, leaving 7 bases not matched to a gene. Germline CDR1 is SGHRS and CDR2 is YFSETQ. The full variable domain, with the rest looked up from reference TRBV5-1 and TRBJ2-3, is KAGVTQTPRYLIKTRGQQVTLSCSPISGHRSVSWYQQTPGQGLQFLFEYFSETQRNKGNFPGRFSGRQFSNSRSEMNVSTLELGDSALYLCASSYRGVFTDTQYFGPGTRLTVL.

In its sample, this clonotype was seen many times. The chain employs TRBV27 and TRBJ2-6; D unclear. The CDR3 is 16 residues long. Trimming stripped 5 bases from V and 0 bases from J, with 11 bases between. Germline CDR1 reads MNHEY; CDR2 reads SMNVEV (reference sequence). CDR3 nucleotides: TGTGCCAGCAGTCCATACACAAACTCTGGGGCCAACGTCCTGACTTTC. It specifies CASSPYTNSGANVLTF.

The sample holds many counts of this clonotype. The chain has TRBV30 and TRBJ1-6; D not certain. Germline-derived CDR1 and CDR2 are GTSNPN and SVGIG (reference sequence). Between the trimmed V and J ends, which lost 5 bases and 9 bases, there was a span of 14 bases. CDR3 length: 13 amino acids. In nucleotides, the CDR3 is TGTGCCTGGGGCTCGGGATTAGGTTCACCCCTCCACTTT. This encodes CAWGSGLGSPLHF.

This clonotype was seen repeatedly, ten times or more. This chain links TRBV10-3 with TRBJ2-1, with 10 bases fitting TRBD2. With 10 bases clipped from V and 4 bases from J, the junction kept 7 bases outside the gene matches. This CDR3 contains 14 residues. The germline gives CDR1 ENHRY, CDR2 SYGVKD. The CDR3 spells CATASGGDYNEQFF. CDR3 sequence (DNA): TGTGCCACCGCTAGCGGGGGCGATTACAATGAGCAGTTCTTC.

This clonotype was observed at least ten times. This sequence joins TRBV5-1 and TRBJ2-5; the D gene is possibly TRBD2 (5 bases). V gave up 0 bases and J gave up 5 bases, with 17 bases separating them. Germline values: CDR1 SGHRS, CDR2 YFSETQ. The CDR3 length is 16 residues. In DNA form, the CDR3 reads TGCGCCAGCAGCTTGGTTTGGACTCAACAAGCGGAGACCCAGTACTTC. Protein sequence: CASSLVWTQQAETQYF.

This clonotype has at least ten counts. The chain uses TRBV7-2 and TRBJ2-5, with a possible D match to TRBD2 (5 bases). The CDR3 length is 12 residues. The germline V gene encodes CDR1 SGHTA and CDR2 FQGNSA. The V gene lost 1 base and the J gene lost 6 bases, with 6 bases spanning the gap. CDR3 protein: CASSLERQTQYF. The CDR3 DNA sequence: TGTGCCAGCAGCTTAGAGCGGCAGACCCAGTACTTC.

The sample holds a few counts of this clonotype. The chain joins TRBV11-2 to TRBJ2-7, with TRBD1 matching over 8 bases. This CDR3 spans 15 amino acids. The trim removed 0 bases at V and 3 bases at J, leaving 4 bases unmatched. Germline CDR1 SGHAT, CDR2 FQNNGV. The DNA for the CDR3 is TGTGCCAGCAGCTTAGATCTCGGGACAGGCTACGAGCAGTACTTC. Its protein is CASSLDLGTGYEQYF.

There are many counts of this clonotype. V usage is TRBV19 and J usage is TRBJ2-1; perhaps TRBD2 as D (6 bases). The CDR3 runs 13 residues. V was clipped by 4 bases and J by 9 bases, with 13 bases between them. Germline CDR1 reads LNHDA; CDR2 reads SQIVND (reference sequence). The DNA for the CDR3 is TGTGCCAGTAGTACGGGCCGAGCGGGTGAGCAGTTCTTC. This encodes CASSTGRAGEQFF.

This chain uses TRBV11-2 with TRBJ2-3, with D possibly called TRBD1 or TRBD2 (5 bases each). Germline lookup yields CDR1 SGHAT and CDR2 FQNNGV. Between the trimmed V and J ends, which lost 5 bases and 5 bases, there was a span of 11 bases. This CDR3 is 13 amino acids long. The CDR3 protein is CASSRDHLDTQYF. The CDR3 region has the DNA TGTGCCAGCAGCCGGGACCATTTAGATACGCAGTATTTT.

A word on this clonotype: A clone one base away is much larger, so this may be a read error. The chain joins TRBV24-1 to TRBJ2-7, with D uncertain. CDR3 length equals 11 residues. In germline, CDR1 is KGHDR, CDR2 SFDVKD. With 4 bases removed from V and 4 bases from J, the gap between germline ends came to 4 bases. The CDR3 DNA is TGTGCCACCAGTGAGGGGTACGAGCAGTACTTC. This encodes CATSEGYEQYF.

The sample holds many counts of this clonotype. The V call is TRBV4-3, the J call TRBJ2-5; D tentatively reads TRBD1 or TRBD2 (5 bases each). The CDR3 loop spans 15 amino acids. CDR1 and CDR2 (germline): LGHNA, YSLEER. Trimming took off 5 bases at V and 0 bases at J, with 13 bases between the two ends. This CDR3 is CASSAGTAYQETQYF. Written as DNA, the CDR3 is TGCGCCAGCAGCGCAGGGACCGCCTACCAAGAGACCCAGTACTTC.